The 2 T cell receptor beta chains presented below share a single source sample, sequenced in a study of blood T cells in healthy people across ages. Primed by a sample-barcoded 5' primer and a J-beta primer mix, a second PCR proceeded for 7 to 11 cycles. A single record per CDR3 protein comes from TCRdb applying MiXCR to the 5' RACE reads. The sample yields fewer than 900,000 distinct CDR3 sequences, around 36% seen once. Sequencing was performed on blood. All receptors come from a man between 18 and 35 years old in good health.

The rearrangement uses TRBV12-3 or TRBV12-4 and TRBJ2-5; TRBD2 aligns across 10 bases. V lost 6 bases to trimming and J lost 1 base; unmatched junction nucleotides: 8. The CDR3 covers 16 residues. CDR3 nucleotide sequence: TGTGCCAGCAGCTCACCTAGCGGGGGATTCCAAGAGACCCAGTACTTC. It is translated as CASSSPSGGFQETQYF.

There are many counts of this clonotype. V is TRBV12-3 or TRBV12-4 and J is TRBJ2-5; 9 nucleotides match TRBD1. The V and J ends lost 5 bases and 10 bases, in that order; junction bases with no gene match: 8. The CDR3 loop spans 13 amino acids. The CDR3 protein is CASSPRDRVGQYF. The CDR3 DNA follows: TGTGCCAGCAGTCCCCGGGACAGGGTCGGCCAGTACTTC.